This passage covers 32 T cell receptor beta chains from one sample sequenced in a study of spatial heterogeneity in lung cancer. TCRdb used MiXCR to reprocess the 5' RACE reads, holding one entry per CDR3 protein. Of under 30,000 distinct CDR3 sequences in the sample, approximately 5.5% were seen once. As to time point: blood at routine non-recurrence follow-up after resection. The study sequenced unsorted whole RNA from tumor, nontumor lung or frozen PBMC. The specimen was PBMCs, collected at follow-up. The receptors here all came from a male donor with early-stage non-small cell lung cancer.

This clonotype turned up a few times. The chain links TRBV7-9 to TRBJ2-2; a possible D gene is TRBD1 (6 bases). Germline CDR1 is SEHNR and CDR2 is FQNEAQ (reference sequence). This CDR3 is built from 15 residues. Trimming removed 5 bases at V and 2 bases at J, with 12 bases between. The CDR3 sequence: CASSPQGLNTGELFF. The CDR3 DNA is TGTGCCAGCAGCCCCCAGGGGCTTAACACCGGGGAGCTGTTTTTT. Together with reference TRBV7-9 and TRBJ2-2, the CDR3 gives the full variable domain: DTGVSQNPRHKITKRGQNVTFRCDPISEHNRLYWYRQTLGQGPEFLTYFQNEAQLEKSRLLSDRFSAERPKGSFSTLEIQRTEQGDSAMYLCASSPQGLNTGELFFGEGSRLTVL.

This clonotype was recorded many times. V gene TRBV11-3 combines with J gene TRBJ2-1, with D possibly TRBD2 on 5 matching bases. The CDR3 consists of 17 residues. From germline, CDR1 is SGHNT and CDR2 YENEEA. V gave up 0 bases and J gave up 5 bases, with 17 bases separating them. The DNA for the CDR3 is TGTGCCAGCAGCTTAGATCTAGGAGGCGGGTTCGACAATGAGCAGTTCTTC. Translated: CASSLDLGGGFDNEQFF.

This clonotype was seen ten or more times. The V gene is TRBV4-1, the J gene TRBJ1-2; D is undetermined. CDR3 size: 14 residues. From germline, CDR1 is MGHRA and CDR2 YSYEKL. V gave up 2 bases and J gave up 5 bases, with 12 bases separating them. This chain's CDR3 is CASSQQPLLYGYTF. For the CDR3, the DNA is TGCGCCAGCAGCCAACAGCCGCTTTTGTATGGCTACACCTTC.

This clonotype was recorded at least ten times. The chain links TRBV24-1 to TRBJ1-2, with 10 bases matching TRBD1. The V and J ends lost 5 bases and 4 bases, in that order; junction bases with no gene match: 3. There are 14 residues in the CDR3. Germline CDR1 reads KGHDR; CDR2 reads SFDVKD. The CDR3 loop reads CATSARQGAYGYTF. Written as DNA, the CDR3 is TGTGCCACCAGTGCAAGACAGGGGGCCTATGGCTACACCTTC.

This clonotype was counted many times. The chain joins TRBV29-1 to TRBJ1-4, with no clear D. Germline V CDR1 and CDR2: SQVTM, ANQGSEA. The ends were cut back, 6 bases at V and 0 bases at J, with 2 bases in the middle. There are 11 residues in the CDR3. This chain's CDR3 is CSVTTNEKLFF. Written as DNA, the CDR3 is TGCAGCGTCACAACTAATGAAAAACTGTTTTTT.

This clonotype occurred many times. The chain is built from TRBV27 and TRBJ1-2; D possibly corresponds to TRBD1 (6 bases). The CDR3 length is 14 residues. Per the germline V gene, CDR1 is MNHEY and CDR2 is SMNVEV (reference sequence). Trimming cost V 3 bases and J 7 bases, with 15 bases left between them. CDR3 DNA sequence: TGTGCCAGCAGTTTTGTTAGGGACAACAGTGGCTACACCTTC. Translation: CASSFVRDNSGYTF.

Turning to this clonotype: A much larger clone is a single base away; this may be a read error. The chain employs TRBV5-1 and TRBJ2-3, with D possibly TRBD1 on 5 matching bases. Germline CDR1 is SGHRS and CDR2 is YFSETQ. The CDR3 is 15 residues long. CDR3: CASSLGQTDADTRYF. The CDR3 nucleotides are TGCGCCAGCAGCTTGGGGCAGACAGACGCAGATACGCGGTATTTT.

This clonotype was counted at least ten times. The chain couples TRBV12-3 or TRBV12-4 to TRBJ2-1; D may match TRBD1 or TRBD2 (5 bases each). V was pared by 5 bases and J by 4 bases, with 15 bases between. This CDR3 contains 15 residues. CDR3 region: CASSISQGPYNEQFF. For the CDR3, the DNA is TGTGCCAGCAGTATAAGCCAGGGACCTTACAATGAGCAGTTCTTC.

This clonotype occurred many times. The chain couples TRBV19 to TRBJ2-1, with TRBD1 as a possible D gene (5 bases). The germline V and J ends were trimmed by 5 bases and 7 bases, with 9 bases remaining between them. Looked up from germline, CDR1 is LNHDA and CDR2 is SQIVND (reference sequence). The CDR3 has 12 residues. The CDR3 reads CASSQGKNEQFF. The DNA of the CDR3 is TGTGCCAGTAGTCAGGGTAAAAATGAGCAGTTCTTC. Full variable domain (outside the CDR3, taken from reference TRBV19 and TRBJ2-1): DGGITQSPKYLFRKEGQNVTLSCEQNLNHDAMYWYRQDPGQGLRLIYYSQIVNDFQKGDIAEGYSVSREKKESFPLTVTSAQKNPTAFYLCASSQGKNEQFFGPGTRLTVL.

This clonotype occurred many times. The chain couples TRBV9 to TRBJ2-7, with D unclear. Trimming pared 4 bases from V and 0 bases from J, leaving 14 bases between. This CDR3 region has 15 residues. Germline CDR1 is SGDLS and CDR2 is YYNGEE. The CDR3 protein is CASSPRSGSSYEQYF. CDR3 nucleotides: TGTGCCAGCAGCCCCCGGTCAGGTTCCTCCTACGAGCAGTACTTC.

The V call is TRBV7-2, the J call TRBJ2-7; no clear D. This CDR3 spans 15 amino acids. The V gene lost 5 bases and the J gene lost 2 bases, with 16 bases spanning the gap. Germline V gene data show CDR1 as SGHTA and CDR2 as FQGNSA. CDR3 region: CASSPSLGVPYEQYV. The DNA of the CDR3 is TGTGCCAGCAGCCCCTCGTTAGGTGTCCCCTACGAGCAGTACGTC.

The chain recombines TRBV7-8 with TRBJ1-2; possibly TRBD1 for D (6 bases). The V gene lost 3 bases and the J gene lost 6 bases, with 17 bases spanning the gap. This CDR3 has 15 residues. The germline V gene has CDR1 SGHVS and CDR2 FQNEAQ. The DNA of the CDR3 is TGTGCCAGCAGCTTCACAGGGATTGGGATTAATGGCTACACCTTC. It translates to CASSFTGIGINGYTF.

This clonotype has more than one count but fewer than ten. The rearrangement links TRBV6-1 to TRBJ1-1, with TRBD1 as a possible D gene (6 bases). This CDR3 has 14 residues. Trimming shortened V by 6 bases and J by 3 bases, and 14 bases separated the two germline ends. Germline V CDR1 and CDR2: MNHNS, SASEGT. CDR3 DNA: TGTGCCAGCAGGGGTGGACAGTCCTACACTGAAGCTTTCTTT. Amino acids: CASRGGQSYTEAFF.

This clonotype was detected ten times or more. The V call is TRBV21-1, the J call TRBJ2-2; TRBD2 is the table's D call and was not checked against the DNA. TRBV21-1 is a known pseudogene. The CDR3 covers 16 residues. CDR3 DNA sequence: TGTGCCAGCCGCGCTAGCGGAAGAGGGCGCACCGGGGAGCTGTTTTTT. As protein: CASRASGRGRTGELFF.

This clonotype was seen ten or more times. The V and J genes are TRBV7-2 and TRBJ2-5; TRBD2 agrees at 8 bases. This CDR3 region has 15 residues. CDR1 SGHTA and CDR2 FQGNSA come from the germline V gene. After removal of 5 bases from V and 9 bases from J, the junction contained 14 bases not matched to a gene. The CDR3 DNA reads as TGTGCCAGCAGCCTCAGCGGGGGCGGTCGAGGGGCCCAGTACTTC. This translates into CASSLSGGGRGAQYF.

Details on this clonotype: This may be a read error, as it is one base from a much larger clone. The J gene is TRBJ1-4, the V gene TRBV11-3; 10 positions match TRBD1. The CDR3 sequence is 15 residues long. Germline V gene sequence: CDR1 SGHNT, CDR2 YENEEA. Here the CDR3 reads CASSLGDRGNGKLFF. The CDR3 region has the DNA TGTGCCAGCAGCCTTGGGGACAGGGGAAATGGAAAACTGTTTTTT.

This clonotype was picked up many times. The chain joins TRBV19 to TRBJ2-2, with D hard to call. Trimming cost V 2 bases and J 2 bases, with 9 bases left between them. The germline V gene has CDR1 LNHDA and CDR2 SQIVND (reference sequence). The CDR3 loop spans 15 amino acids. The CDR3 nucleotides read TGTGCCAGTAGTATAACACAAGTCAACACCGGGGAGCTGTTTTTT. Translating it yields CASSITQVNTGELFF.

This clonotype has ten or more counts. This chain links TRBV7-9 with TRBJ1-5; D is uncertain. The germline CDR1 and CDR2 sequences are SEHNR and FQNEAQ (reference sequence). This CDR3 spans 12 amino acids. The V end was cut by 1 base, the J end by 6 bases, with 4 bases between. In DNA, the CDR3 is TGTGCCAGCAGCTTAGGGGTTCAGCCCCAGCATTTT. As protein: CASSLGVQPQHF.

This clonotype turned up a few times. The V call is TRBV15, the J call TRBJ2-7, with D possibly being TRBD1 (5 bases). The V and J ends lost 3 bases and 0 bases respectively, with 18 bases between them. Germline-derived CDR1 and CDR2 are LNHNV and YYDKDF (reference sequence). This CDR3 has 17 residues. This chain's CDR3 is CATSSFTRTHYSYEQYV. As DNA, the CDR3 is TGTGCCACCAGCAGCTTTACCCGGACACACTACTCCTACGAGCAGTACGTC.

To note about this clonotype: This clone may be a read error of a much larger clone one base away. The CDR3 here is CASSPTSGRGGEPFF. CDR3 bases: TGTGCCAGCAGCCCCACCAGCGGGAGAGGCGGGGAGCCGTTTTTT. The chain uses TRBV9 and TRBJ2-2, with 8 bases identical to TRBD2. The CDR3 sequence is 15 residues long. Germline V gene lookup returns CDR1 SGDLS and CDR2 YYNGEE.

This clonotype was seen repeatedly, ten times or more. The rearrangement uses TRBV25-1 and TRBJ2-5; 9 nucleotides align to TRBD2. J was trimmed by 6 bases and V by 5 bases; bases with no gene match: 7. This CDR3 is built from 14 residues. The V gene's germline CDR1 is MGHDK and CDR2 SYGVNS. Here the CDR3 reads CASSRLAEEQTQYF. The CDR3 nucleotides read TGTGCCAGCAGTAGACTAGCGGAGGAACAGACCCAGTACTTC. Full variable domain (missing parts from reference TRBV25-1 and TRBJ2-5): EADIYQTPRYLVIGTGKKITLECSQTMGHDKMYWYQQDPGMELHLIHYSYGVNSTEKGDLSSESTVSRIRTEHFPLTLESARPSHTSQYLCASSRLAEEQTQYFGPGTRLLVL.

This clonotype was observed many times. The chain couples TRBV29-1 to TRBJ1-5, with D perhaps matching TRBD1 (5 bases). Per the germline V gene, CDR1 is SQVTM and CDR2 is ANQGSEA. The CDR3 runs to 12 residues. The V gene lost 7 bases and the J gene lost 4 bases, with 11 bases spanning the gap. In nucleotides, the CDR3 is TGCAGCGCCCAGGACATAAATCAGCCCCAGCATTTT. It encodes CSAQDINQPQHF.

This clonotype was recorded at least ten times. V is TRBV5-1 and J is TRBJ2-6; D is unresolved. CDR1 and CDR2 (germline): SGHRS, YFSETQ. V was cut by 0 bases and J by 0 bases, with 4 bases left in between. CDR3 length: 15 residues. The CDR3 here is CASSLEGSGANVLTF. Written as DNA, the CDR3 is TGCGCCAGCAGCTTGGAGGGCTCTGGGGCCAACGTCCTGACTTTC. The complete variable domain, with remaining parts taken from reference TRBV5-1 and TRBJ2-6, reads KAGVTQTPRYLIKTRGQQVTLSCSPISGHRSVSWYQQTPGQGLQFLFEYFSETQRNKGNFPGRFSGRQFSNSRSEMNVSTLELGDSALYLCASSLEGSGANVLTFGAGSRLTVL.

The chain has TRBV27 and TRBJ1-5, with no clear D. Trimming cost V 3 bases and J 2 bases, with 8 bases left between them. The CDR3 has 14 amino acids. Germline V gene data show CDR1 as MNHEY and CDR2 as SMNVEV (reference sequence). The CDR3 region is CASSFSGGNQPQHF. The CDR3 DNA reads as TGTGCCAGCAGTTTTTCAGGTGGCAATCAGCCCCAGCATTTT.

This clonotype was seen at least ten times. The chain uses TRBV20-1 and TRBJ1-4; perhaps TRBD1 as D (5 bases). The germline V gene encodes CDR1 DFQATT and CDR2 SNEGSKA (reference sequence). The CDR3 is 14 amino acids. The V gene lost 5 bases and the J gene lost 6 bases, with 16 bases spanning the gap. For the CDR3, the DNA is TGCAGTGCTGTCCCCGGGACGGGGGATGAAAAACTGTTTTTT. This gives the protein CSAVPGTGDEKLFF.

CDR3 region: CASSERDRASGYTF. Written as DNA, the CDR3 is TGTGCCAGCAGCGAACGGGACAGGGCGAGCGGCTACACCTTC. V and J are TRBV7-9 and TRBJ1-2; TRBD1 matches at 9 bases. This CDR3 spans 14 amino acids. Germline V gene sequence: CDR1 SEHNR, CDR2 FQNEAQ (reference sequence). The ends lost 5 bases at V and 8 bases at J; junction bases unmatched: 9.

This clonotype appeared many times. This rearrangement joins TRBV20-1 to TRBJ2-1; D may be TRBD1 or TRBD2 (5 bases each). The CDR3 consists of 12 residues. V was trimmed by 1 base and J by 8 bases, leaving 9 bases between them. Germline V gene data show CDR1 as DFQATT and CDR2 as SNEGSKA (reference sequence). The CDR3: CSARALGDEQFF. DNA for the CDR3: TGCAGTGCTAGAGCCCTGGGGGATGAGCAGTTCTTC.

This clonotype was counted between two and nine times. The rearrangement joins TRBV6-2 or TRBV6-3 to TRBJ1-2; D is uncertain. This CDR3 has 14 amino acids. Per germline, CDR1 MNHEY and CDR2 SVGEGT. Trimming cost V 5 bases and J 8 bases, with 18 bases left between them. Here the CDR3 reads CASSLGRTRAGYTF. CDR3 nucleotide sequence: TGTGCCAGCAGTCTAGGACGCACGCGGGCGGGCTACACCTTC.

In its sample, this clonotype was seen many times. The gene calls are TRBV7-9 and TRBJ1-1; D gene unclear. V was pared by 2 bases and J by 2 bases, with 9 bases between. From germline, CDR1 is SEHNR and CDR2 FQNEAQ (reference sequence). The CDR3 contains 14 residues. The CDR3 region has the DNA TGTGCCAGCAGCTTAAAGGGCAGTAACACTGAAGCTTTCTTT. Translation: CASSLKGSNTEAFF.

This sequence joins TRBV20-1 and TRBJ1-4; tentatively, D is TRBD1 (5 bases). V was clipped by 4 bases and J by 4 bases, with 10 bases between them. The CDR3 is made up of 13 amino acids. The germline V gene has CDR1 DFQATT and CDR2 SNEGSKA (reference sequence). This chain's CDR3 is CSAMGTGNEKLFF. CDR3 in DNA: TGCAGTGCTATGGGGACGGGTAATGAAAAACTGTTTTTT.

This clonotype was seen at least ten times. The chain uses TRBV11-2 and TRBJ2-3, with D maybe TRBD2 (7 bases). The CDR3 totals 16 residues. Trimming removed 4 bases from V and 5 bases from J, with 19 bases in between. The germline V gene has CDR1 SGHAT and CDR2 FQNNGV. The chain's CDR3 is CASSSAGLIGGDTQYF. CDR3 bases: TGTGCCAGCAGCTCAGCGGGACTCATAGGGGGAGATACGCAGTATTTT.

Only a few counts were recorded for this clonotype. The V and J genes are TRBV7-2 and TRBJ2-1, with 8 bases that match TRBD2. V lost 8 bases to trimming and J lost 3 bases; unmatched junction nucleotides: 6. The CDR3 length is 14 residues. The V gene's germline CDR1 is SGHTA and CDR2 FQGNSA. CDR3 residues: CASHREGLYNEQFF. The CDR3 DNA reads TGTGCCAGCCATCGGGAGGGCCTCTACAATGAGCAGTTCTTC.